This T cell receptor (beta chain) was profiled in a study of OX40 agonist ivuxolimab in advanced cancers. Study-level information: Subjects had a mean age of roughly 57 years, with a range of 23 to 79; just over 80% were male.

As concerns this clone: Its specificity is unknown. Other DNA sequences in this sample translate to the same CDR3.

V lost 1 base, J lost 3 bases, and 6 bases lay in between. The V gene's germline CDR1 is KGHSH and CDR2 LQKENI. CDR3 length equals 13 residues. People who had autoimmune disease history or systemic immunosuppression were excluded. Generated by immunoSEQ multiplex PCR, the TCRdb table keeps only in-frame clones and is missing some. The sample yields about 120,000 clones, just over 90% seen once. General study findings and limits: The authors did not determine the antigen specificity of the expanded peripheral T cells. On average, CD8+ T cells had more expanded clones than CD4+.

The clonotype comes from an adult with an advanced solid tumor such as melanoma, head and neck, liver or kidney cancer. The V gene is TRBV18, the J gene TRBJ1-1; D is undetermined. This material consisted of CD4+ or CD8+ T cells sorted from blood, taken in a trial of the OX40 agonist ivuxolimab. DNA of the CDR3: TGTGCCAGCTCACCACGAGGTGACACTGAAGCTTTCTTT. Its protein is CASSPRGDTEAFF.